This is a list of T cell receptor beta chains from one sample in a study of T cells in Graves' hyperthyroidism and ophthalmopathy. MiXCR, applied by TCRdb to the multiplex PCR reads, yields one record per CDR3 protein. The sample holds 730,000 or so distinct CDR3 sequences, approximately 18% seen once. The sample was blood. These receptors were obtained from a woman between 50 and 59 years old with Graves' hyperthyroidism that later progressed to Graves' ophthalmopathy. CDR3s include the opening cysteine and the closing phenylalanine or tryptophan. D genes are given only for firm matches. Where a row states a size, it is once, few, many or the class of an expanded clone; other rows omit it.

>.|TRBJ1-2|.|TRBV14
TGTGCCAGCAGCCAAACCCGGGGCGCGGGCGGCTACACCTTC
CASSQTRGAGGYTF
>TRBD2|TRBJ2-7|many|TRBV18
TGTGCCAGCTCACCCGGGACTAGCGTGTCCTACGAGCAGTACTTC
CASSPGTSVSYEQYF
>.|TRBJ1-1|.|TRBV6-1
TGTGCCAGCAGCGCGCCAAAGGGAGTCTCAAACACTGAAGCTTTCTTT
CASSAPKGVSNTEAFF
>TRBD1|TRBJ2-1|.|TRBV12-3/TRBV12-4
TGTGCCAGCAGTCCGGGACAGGGGTATCATGAGCAGTTCTTC
CASSPGQGYHEQFF
>TRBD1|TRBJ1-1|many|TRBV11-2
TGTGCCAGCAGCCAGGGGACCGGACAGGGGGTTAGTGGTGAAGCTTTCTTT
CASSQGTGQGVSGEAFF
>TRBD1|TRBJ1-1|many|TRBV7-9
TGTGCCAGCAGCTCTCGACAGGGGGACACTGAAGCTTTCTTT
CASSSRQGDTEAFF
>.|TRBJ2-6|.|TRBV15
TGTGCCACCAGCAGCAGGGTGGCCGGGGCCAACGTCCTGACTTTC
CATSSRVAGANVLTF
>.|TRBJ2-3|.|TRBV5-1
.
CASSFYICSARGGGGGTDTQYF
>TRBD2|TRBJ2-1|.|TRBV27
TGTGCCAGCACCCCCCGAGGGACTAGCGTTTCCTACAATGAGCAGTTCTTC
CASTPRGTSVSYNEQFF
>.|TRBJ1-2|many|TRBV13
TGTGCCAGCTCCCGGGAGAACTATGGCTACACCTTC
CASSRENYGYTF
>TRBD2|TRBJ2-5|.|TRBV12-3/TRBV12-4
TGTGCCAGCAGTCCGGGGGGGGGGTTCCAAGAGACCCAGTACTTC
CASSPGGGFQETQYF
>.|TRBJ1-3|.|TRBV6-1
TGTGCCAGTACCGCAGGACTGGCGGTCCATGAGCACGGAAACACCATATATTTT
CASTAGLAVHEHGNTIYF
>.|TRBJ1-2|.|TRBV20-1
TGCAGTGCTAGAGAGGGGATCTCCAAGACCTGTACCTTC
CSAREGISKTCTF
>.|TRBJ2-1|.|TRBV29-1
TGCAGCGTGGCAGGGAGCTCCTACAATGAGCAGTTCTTC
CSVAGSSYNEQFF
>.|TRBJ2-3|many|TRBV30
TGTGCCTGGACCCACCGCCTAACGGGCAGCACAGATACGCAGTATTTT
CAWTHRLTGSTDTQYF
>TRBD1|TRBJ2-7|.|TRBV3-1
TGTGCCAGCAGCCCCATCACGGAAGGACAGGGTGAACCCTACGAGCAGTACTTC
CASSPITEGQGEPYEQYF
>.|TRBJ1-5|few|TRBV4-2
TGTGCCAGCCGGAGGGGGTTGGAGCACAATCAGCCCCAGCATTTT
CASRRGLEHNQPQHF
>TRBD1|TRBJ1-1|.|TRBV3-1
TGTGTCACCTCCTCGGAACTACAGGGGGTGGCTTTCTTT
CVTSSELQGVAFF
>TRBD1|TRBJ2-5|.|TRBV12-3/TRBV12-4
TGTACCAGCAGTTTGAGGGACAGGGGTCAAGAGACCCAGTACTTC
CTSSLRDRGQETQYF
>TRBD1|TRBJ1-2|.|TRBV12-3/TRBV12-4
TGTGCCAGCGGGACAGGGGAGTACACCTTC
CASGTGEYTF
>.|TRBJ2-5|.|TRBV5-1
TGCGCCAGCAGCTTGTATACAAATTGGGAGACCCAGTACTTC
CASSLYTNWETQYF
>TRBD2|TRBJ2-5|.|TRBV5-1
TGCGCCAGCAGCTTGGTTAGCGGGCCCCAAGAGACCCAGTACTTC
CASSLVSGPQETQYF
>.|TRBJ1-1|.|TRBV6-1
TGTGCCAGCAGTGGTTGGGGATCAGGACGCACTGAAGCTTTCTTT
CASSGWGSGRTEAFF
>.|TRBJ1-1|many|TRBV11-3
TGTGCCAGCAGCCTATGGCCTCACACTGAAGCTTTCTTT
CASSLWPHTEAFF